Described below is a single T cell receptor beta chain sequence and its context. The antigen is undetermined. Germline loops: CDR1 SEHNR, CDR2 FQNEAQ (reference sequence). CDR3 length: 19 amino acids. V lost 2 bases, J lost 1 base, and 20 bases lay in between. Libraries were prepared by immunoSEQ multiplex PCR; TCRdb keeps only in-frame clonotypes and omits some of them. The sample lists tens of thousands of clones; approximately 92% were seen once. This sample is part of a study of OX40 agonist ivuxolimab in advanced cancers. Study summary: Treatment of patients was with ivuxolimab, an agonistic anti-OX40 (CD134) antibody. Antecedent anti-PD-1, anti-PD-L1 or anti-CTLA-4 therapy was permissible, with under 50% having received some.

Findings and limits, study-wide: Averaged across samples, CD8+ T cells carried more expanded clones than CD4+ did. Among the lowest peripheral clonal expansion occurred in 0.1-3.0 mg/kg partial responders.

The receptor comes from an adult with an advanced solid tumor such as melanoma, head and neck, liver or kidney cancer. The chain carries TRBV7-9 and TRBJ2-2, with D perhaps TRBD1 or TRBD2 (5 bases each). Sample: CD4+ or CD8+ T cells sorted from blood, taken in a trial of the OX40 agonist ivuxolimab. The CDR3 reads CASSLLGEGKVGNTGELFF. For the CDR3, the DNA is TGTGCCAGCAGCTTATTGGGGGAAGGGAAAGTCGGGAACACCGGGGAGCTGTTTTTT.